The text below deals with one T cell receptor beta chain. No antigen is known for it. The sample belongs to a study of persistence of HIV-infected CD4 T cells. Study background: Suppressive ART had lasted a median of roughly eight years. Blood samples, up to roughly 200 mL, came from multiple time points, except a couple of leukapheresis donors sampled once.

Regarding the study as a whole: Within sorted populations, more oligoclonal TCRs accompanied more oligoclonal proviruses.

Trimming cost V 2 bases and J 0 bases, with 10 bases left between them. This CDR3 is 15 amino acids long. Germline loops: CDR1 WNHNN, CDR2 SYGVQD (reference sequence). Sequencing used immunoSEQ version 4 in survey mode. The assay was immunoSEQ multiplex PCR, and TCRdb's table has in-frame clones only and misses some. The sample has almost 20,000 clones; 65% are singletons. Overlapping HIV-1 Gag 15-mer peptides at 1 ug per peptide per mL were used. CD4+ T cells upregulating both CD40 ligand and CD69 were sorted as responding cells. This receptor was obtained from an adult woman with HIV who was CMV-seropositive. The sequencing here drew on CD4+ T cells sorted from PBMCs after approximately 19-hour stimulation, taken from a patient who received antiretroviral therapy. This chain connects TRBV10-1 to TRBJ1-2; no clear D gene. The CDR3, as DNA: TGCGCCAGCAGTGAGAGCCAGAGACCTAACTATGGCTACACCTTC. Protein product: CASSESQRPNYGYTF.